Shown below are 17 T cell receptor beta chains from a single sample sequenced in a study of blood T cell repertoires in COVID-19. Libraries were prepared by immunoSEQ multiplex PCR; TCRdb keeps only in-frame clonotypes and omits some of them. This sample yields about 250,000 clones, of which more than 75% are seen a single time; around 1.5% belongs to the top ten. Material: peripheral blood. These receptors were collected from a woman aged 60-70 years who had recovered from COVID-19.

The CDR3 reads CASSQGVGAGKKLFF. The CDR3 DNA reads as TGTGCCAGCAGCCAAGGGGTGGGCGCAGGGAAAAAACTGTTTTTT. The genes are TRBV14 and TRBJ1-4, with D possibly being TRBD1 (5 bases). V gave up 1 base and J gave up 9 bases, with 15 bases separating them. Germline values: CDR1 SGHDN, CDR2 FVKESK. The CDR3 totals 15 residues. Using reference TRBV14 and TRBJ1-4 for the parts outside the CDR3, the full variable domain is EAGVTQFPSHSVIEKGQTVTLRCDPISGHDNLYWYRRVMGKEIKFLLHFVKESKQDESGMPNNRFLAERTGGTYSTLKVQPAELEDSGVYFCASSQGVGAGKKLFFGSGTQLSVL.

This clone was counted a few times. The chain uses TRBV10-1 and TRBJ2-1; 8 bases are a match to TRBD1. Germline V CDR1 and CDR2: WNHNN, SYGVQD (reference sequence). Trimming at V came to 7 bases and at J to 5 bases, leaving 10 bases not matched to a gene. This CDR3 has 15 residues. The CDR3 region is CASNLWTGINNEQFF. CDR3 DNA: TGCGCCAGCAATTTGTGGACAGGGATAAACAATGAGCAGTTCTTC.

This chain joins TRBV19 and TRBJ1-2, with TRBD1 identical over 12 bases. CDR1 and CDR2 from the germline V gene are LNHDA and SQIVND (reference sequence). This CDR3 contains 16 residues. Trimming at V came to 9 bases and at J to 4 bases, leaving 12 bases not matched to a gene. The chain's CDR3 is CASNPGTGGVVYGYTF. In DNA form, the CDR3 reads TGTGCCAGCAACCCTGGGACAGGGGGCGTCGTCTATGGCTACACCTTC. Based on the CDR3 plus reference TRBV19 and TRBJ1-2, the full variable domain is DGGITQSPKYLFRKEGQNVTLSCEQNLNHDAMYWYRQDPGQGLRLIYYSQIVNDFQKGDIAEGYSVSREKKESFPLTVTSAQKNPTAFYLCASNPGTGGVVYGYTFGSGTRLTVV.

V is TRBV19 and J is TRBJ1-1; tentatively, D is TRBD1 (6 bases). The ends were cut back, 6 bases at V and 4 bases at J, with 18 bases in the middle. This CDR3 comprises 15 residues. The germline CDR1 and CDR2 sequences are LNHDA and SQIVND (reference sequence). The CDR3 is CASSRGGRWGTEAFF. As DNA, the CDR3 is TGTGCCAGTAGCCGGGGGGGCCGATGGGGCACTGAAGCTTTCTTT.

CDR3 loop: CASSRERGANTGELFF. The DNA for the CDR3 is TGTGCCAGCAGCCGGGAGCGGGGGGCCAACACCGGGGAGCTGTTTTTT. The rearrangement links TRBV6-6 to TRBJ2-2; 9 bases map to TRBD2. The CDR3 length is 16 residues. V was clipped by 6 bases and J by 2 bases; unmatched bases: 7. CDR1 and CDR2 from the germline V gene are MNHNY and SVGAGI (reference sequence).

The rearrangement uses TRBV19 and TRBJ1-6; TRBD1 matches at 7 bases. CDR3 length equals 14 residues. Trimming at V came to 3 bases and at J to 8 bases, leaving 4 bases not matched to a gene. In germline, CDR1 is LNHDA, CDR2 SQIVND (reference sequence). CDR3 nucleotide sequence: TGTGCCAGTAGTATTAGGGGGCCGGATTCACCCCTCCACTTT. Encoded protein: CASSIRGPDSPLHF.

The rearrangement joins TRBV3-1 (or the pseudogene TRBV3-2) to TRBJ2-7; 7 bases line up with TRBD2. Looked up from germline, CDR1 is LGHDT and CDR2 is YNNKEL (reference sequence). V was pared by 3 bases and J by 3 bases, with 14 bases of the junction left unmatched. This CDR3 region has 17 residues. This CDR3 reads CASSQVSLLAGYYEQYF. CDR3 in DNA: TGTGCCAGCAGCCAGGTCTCCCTATTAGCGGGTTACTACGAGCAGTACTTC.

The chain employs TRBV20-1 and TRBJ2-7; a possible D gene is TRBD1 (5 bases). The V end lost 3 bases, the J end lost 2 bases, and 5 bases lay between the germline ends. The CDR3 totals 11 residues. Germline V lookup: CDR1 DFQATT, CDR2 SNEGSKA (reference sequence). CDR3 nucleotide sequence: TGCAGTGCTAGGACAGCCTACGAGCAGTACTTC. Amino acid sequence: CSARTAYEQYF.

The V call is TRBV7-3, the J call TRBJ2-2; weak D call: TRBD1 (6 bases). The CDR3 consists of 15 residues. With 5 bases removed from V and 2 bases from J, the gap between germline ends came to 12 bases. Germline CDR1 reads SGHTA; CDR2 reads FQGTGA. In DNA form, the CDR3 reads TGTGCCAGCAGCCAGGGACACTTAAACACCGGGGAGCTGTTTTTT. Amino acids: CASSQGHLNTGELFF.

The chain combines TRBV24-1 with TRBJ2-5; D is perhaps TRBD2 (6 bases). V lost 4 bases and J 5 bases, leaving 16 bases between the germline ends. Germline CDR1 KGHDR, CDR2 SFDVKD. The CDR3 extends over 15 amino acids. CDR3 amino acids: CATSDGGRSGETQYF. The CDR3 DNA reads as TGTGCCACCAGTGACGGGGGACGGAGCGGGGAGACCCAGTACTTC.

The CDR3 sequence: CASSGGQLSSYNEQFF. In DNA, the CDR3 is TGCGCCAGCAGCGGGGGACAGCTGAGCTCCTACAATGAGCAGTTCTTC. J is TRBJ2-1 and V is TRBV5-1, with 7 bases that match TRBD1. Trimming removed 4 bases from V and 0 bases from J; junction bases left unmatched: 7. The CDR3 spans 16 residues. In germline, CDR1 is SGHRS, CDR2 YFSETQ.

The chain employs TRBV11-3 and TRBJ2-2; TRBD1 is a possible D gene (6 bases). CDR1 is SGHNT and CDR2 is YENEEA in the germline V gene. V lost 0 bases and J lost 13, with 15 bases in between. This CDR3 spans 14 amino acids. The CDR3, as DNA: TGTGCCAGCAGCTTAGATGGAGTCAGGGGTGGGCTGTTTTTT. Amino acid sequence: CASSLDGVRGGLFF.

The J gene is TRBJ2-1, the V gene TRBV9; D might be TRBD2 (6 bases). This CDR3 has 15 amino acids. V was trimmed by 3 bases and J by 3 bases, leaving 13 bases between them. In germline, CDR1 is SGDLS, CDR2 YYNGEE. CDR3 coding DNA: TGTGCCAGCAGCGCGGGGGTCCCGAACTACAATGAGCAGTTCTTC. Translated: CASSAGVPNYNEQFF.

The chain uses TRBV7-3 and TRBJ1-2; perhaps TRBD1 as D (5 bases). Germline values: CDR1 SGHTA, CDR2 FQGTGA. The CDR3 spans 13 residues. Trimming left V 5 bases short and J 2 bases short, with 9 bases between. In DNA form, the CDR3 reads TGTGCCAGCAGCGCCGCAGGGAACTATGGCTACACCTTC. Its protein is CASSAAGNYGYTF.

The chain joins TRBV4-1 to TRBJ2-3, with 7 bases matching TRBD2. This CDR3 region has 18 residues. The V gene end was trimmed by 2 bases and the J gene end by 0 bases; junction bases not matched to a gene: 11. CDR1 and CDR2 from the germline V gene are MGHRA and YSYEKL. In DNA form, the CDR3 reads TGCGCCAGCAGCCAACCCGGAGCGGGAACACGTAGCACAGATACGCAGTATTTT. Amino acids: CASSQPGAGTRSTDTQYF.

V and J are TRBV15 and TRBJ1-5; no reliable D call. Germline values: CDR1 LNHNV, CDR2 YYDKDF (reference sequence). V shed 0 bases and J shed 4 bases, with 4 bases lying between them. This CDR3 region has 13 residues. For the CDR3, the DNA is TGTGCCACCAGCAGAGAAATAAATCAGCCCCAGCATTTT. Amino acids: CATSREINQPQHF.

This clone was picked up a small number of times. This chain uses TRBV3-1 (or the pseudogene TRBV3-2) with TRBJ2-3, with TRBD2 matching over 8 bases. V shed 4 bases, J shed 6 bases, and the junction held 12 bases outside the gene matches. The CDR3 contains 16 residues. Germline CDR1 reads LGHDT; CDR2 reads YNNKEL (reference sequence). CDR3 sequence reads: CASSPWGAGAWDTQYF. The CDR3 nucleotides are TGTGCCAGCAGCCCCTGGGGAGCGGGGGCCTGGGATACGCAGTATTTT.